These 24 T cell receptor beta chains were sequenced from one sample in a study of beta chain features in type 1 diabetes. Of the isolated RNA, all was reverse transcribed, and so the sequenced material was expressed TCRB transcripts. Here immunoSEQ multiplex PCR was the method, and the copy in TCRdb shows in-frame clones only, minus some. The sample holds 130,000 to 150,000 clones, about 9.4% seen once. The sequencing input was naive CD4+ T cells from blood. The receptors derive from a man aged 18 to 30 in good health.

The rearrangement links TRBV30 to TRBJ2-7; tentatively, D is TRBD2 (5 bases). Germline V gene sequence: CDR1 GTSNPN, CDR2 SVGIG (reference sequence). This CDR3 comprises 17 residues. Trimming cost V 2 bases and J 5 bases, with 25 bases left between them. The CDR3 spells CAWSRRGELLPVHEQYF. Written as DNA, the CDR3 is TGTGCCTGGAGTCGTCGGGGAGAGCTCCTCCCTGTACACGAGCAGTACTTC.

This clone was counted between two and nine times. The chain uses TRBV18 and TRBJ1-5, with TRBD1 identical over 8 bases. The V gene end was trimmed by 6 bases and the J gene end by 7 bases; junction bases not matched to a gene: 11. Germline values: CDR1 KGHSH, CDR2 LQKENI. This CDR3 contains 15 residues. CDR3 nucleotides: TGTGCCAGCTCCACGGGACAGGCAACGGGGCAGCCCCAGCATTTT. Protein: CASSTGQATGQPQHF.

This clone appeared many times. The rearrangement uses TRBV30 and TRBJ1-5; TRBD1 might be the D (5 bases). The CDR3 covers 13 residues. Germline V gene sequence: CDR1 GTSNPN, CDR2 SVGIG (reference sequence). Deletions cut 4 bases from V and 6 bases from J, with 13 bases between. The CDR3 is CAWTDQGGQPQHF. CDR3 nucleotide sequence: TGTGCCTGGACCGACCAGGGAGGTCAGCCCCAGCATTTT. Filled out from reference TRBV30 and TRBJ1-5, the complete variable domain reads SQTIHQWPATLVQPVGSPLSLECTVEGTSNPNLYWYRQAAGRGLQLLFYSVGIGQISSEVPQNLSASRPQDRQFILSSKKLLLSDSGFYLCAWTDQGGQPQHFGDGTRLSIL.

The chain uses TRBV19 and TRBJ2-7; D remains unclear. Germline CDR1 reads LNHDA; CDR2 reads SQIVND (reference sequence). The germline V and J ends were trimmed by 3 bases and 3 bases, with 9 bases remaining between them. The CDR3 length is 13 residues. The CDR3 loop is CASSMVNSYEQYF. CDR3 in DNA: TGTGCCAGTAGTATGGTGAACAGCTACGAGCAGTACTTC.

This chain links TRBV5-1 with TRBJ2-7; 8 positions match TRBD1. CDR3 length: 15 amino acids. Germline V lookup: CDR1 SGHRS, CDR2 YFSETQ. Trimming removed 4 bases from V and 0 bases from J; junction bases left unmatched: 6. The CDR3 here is CASSHPGTGSYEQYF. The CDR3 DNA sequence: TGCGCCAGCAGCCATCCCGGGACAGGCTCCTACGAGCAGTACTTC.

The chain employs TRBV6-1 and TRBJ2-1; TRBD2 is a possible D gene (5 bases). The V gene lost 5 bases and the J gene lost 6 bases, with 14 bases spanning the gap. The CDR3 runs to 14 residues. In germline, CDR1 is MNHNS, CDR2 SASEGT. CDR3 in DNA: TGTGCCAGCAGTTCATCTAGCTTGTTCAATGAGCAGTTCTTC. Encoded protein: CASSSSSLFNEQFF.

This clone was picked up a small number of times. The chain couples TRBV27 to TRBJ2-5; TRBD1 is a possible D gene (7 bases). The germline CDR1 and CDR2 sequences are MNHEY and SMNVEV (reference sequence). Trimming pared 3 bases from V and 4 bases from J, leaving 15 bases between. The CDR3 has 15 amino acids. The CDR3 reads CASSFRGDRGETQYF. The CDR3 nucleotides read TGTGCCAGCAGTTTTAGGGGGGACAGAGGAGAGACCCAGTACTTC.

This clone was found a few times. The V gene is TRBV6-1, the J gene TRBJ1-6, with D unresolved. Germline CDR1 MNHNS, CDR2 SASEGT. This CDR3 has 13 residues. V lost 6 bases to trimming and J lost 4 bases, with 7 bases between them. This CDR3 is CASSRDYNSPLHF. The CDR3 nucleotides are TGTGCCAGCAGCCGGGATTATAATTCACCCCTCCACTTT.

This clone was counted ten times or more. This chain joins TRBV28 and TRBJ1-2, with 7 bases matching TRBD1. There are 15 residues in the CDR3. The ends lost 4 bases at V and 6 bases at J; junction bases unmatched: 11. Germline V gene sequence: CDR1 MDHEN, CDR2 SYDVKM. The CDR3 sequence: CASSSHRTGPNGYTF. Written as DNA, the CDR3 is TGTGCCAGCAGTTCGCACAGGACAGGACCGAATGGCTACACCTTC.

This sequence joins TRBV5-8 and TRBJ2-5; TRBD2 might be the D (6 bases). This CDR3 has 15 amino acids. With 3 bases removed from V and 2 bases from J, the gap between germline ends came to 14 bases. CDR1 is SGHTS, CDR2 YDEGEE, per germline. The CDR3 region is CASSSKRRVQETQYF. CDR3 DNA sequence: TGTGCCAGCAGCTCTAAGCGGAGGGTTCAAGAGACCCAGTACTTC.

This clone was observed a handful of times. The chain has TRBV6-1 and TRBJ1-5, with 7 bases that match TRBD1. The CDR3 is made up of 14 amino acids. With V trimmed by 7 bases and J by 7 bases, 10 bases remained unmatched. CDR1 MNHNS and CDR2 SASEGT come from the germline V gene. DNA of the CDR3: TGTGCCAGCAACTCGGACAGGCCCGGGCAGCCCCAGCATTTT. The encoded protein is CASNSDRPGQPQHF.

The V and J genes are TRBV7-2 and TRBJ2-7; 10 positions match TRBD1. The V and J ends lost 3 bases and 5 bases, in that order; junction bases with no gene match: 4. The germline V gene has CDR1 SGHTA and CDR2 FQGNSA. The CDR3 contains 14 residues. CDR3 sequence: CASSLKGQGNEQYF. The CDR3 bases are TGTGCCAGCAGCTTGAAGGGACAGGGGAACGAGCAGTACTTC.

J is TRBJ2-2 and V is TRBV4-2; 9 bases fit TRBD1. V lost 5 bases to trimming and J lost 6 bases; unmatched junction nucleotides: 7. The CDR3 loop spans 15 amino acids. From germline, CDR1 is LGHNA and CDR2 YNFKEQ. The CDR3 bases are TGTGCCAGCAGCGGTACAGGGGGCTCGGCCGGGGAGCTGTTTTTT. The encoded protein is CASSGTGGSAGELFF.

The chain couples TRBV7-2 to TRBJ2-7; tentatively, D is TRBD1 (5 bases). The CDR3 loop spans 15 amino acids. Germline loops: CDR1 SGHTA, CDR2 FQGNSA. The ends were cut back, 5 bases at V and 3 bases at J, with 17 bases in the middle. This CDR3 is CASSLTDMGIYEQYF. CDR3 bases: TGTGCCAGCAGCCTTACGGACATGGGAATCTACGAGCAGTACTTC.

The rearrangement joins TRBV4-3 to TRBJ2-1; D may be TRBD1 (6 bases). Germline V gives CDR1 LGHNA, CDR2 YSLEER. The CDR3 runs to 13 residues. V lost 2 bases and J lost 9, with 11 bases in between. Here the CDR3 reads CASSQNRVGEQFF. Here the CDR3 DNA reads TGCGCCAGCAGCCAAAACAGGGTAGGTGAGCAGTTCTTC.

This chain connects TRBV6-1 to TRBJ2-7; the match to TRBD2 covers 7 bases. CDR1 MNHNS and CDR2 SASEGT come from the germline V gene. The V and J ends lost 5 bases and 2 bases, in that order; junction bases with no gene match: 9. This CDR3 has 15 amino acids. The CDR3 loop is CASSPRGGGAYEQYF. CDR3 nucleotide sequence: TGTGCCAGCAGTCCGCGTGGGGGGGGAGCCTACGAGCAGTACTTC.

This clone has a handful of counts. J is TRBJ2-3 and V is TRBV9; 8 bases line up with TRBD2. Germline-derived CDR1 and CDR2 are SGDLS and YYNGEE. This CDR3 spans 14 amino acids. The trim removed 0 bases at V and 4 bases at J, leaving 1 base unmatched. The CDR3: CASSVAGGPDTQYF. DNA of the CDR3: TGTGCCAGCAGCGTAGCGGGGGGGCCAGATACGCAGTATTTT.

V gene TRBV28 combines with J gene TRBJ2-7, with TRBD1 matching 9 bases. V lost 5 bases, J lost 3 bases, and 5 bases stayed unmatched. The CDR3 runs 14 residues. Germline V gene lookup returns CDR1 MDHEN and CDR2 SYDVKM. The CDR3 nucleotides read TGTGCCAGCAGTACAGGGGGCCAGGTCTACGAGCAGTACTTC. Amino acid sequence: CASSTGGQVYEQYF.

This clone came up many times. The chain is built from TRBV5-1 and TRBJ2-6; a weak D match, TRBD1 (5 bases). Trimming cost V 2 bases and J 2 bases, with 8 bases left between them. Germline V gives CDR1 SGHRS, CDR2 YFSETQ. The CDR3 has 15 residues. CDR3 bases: TGCGCCAGCAGCTTAAGCAGGGCTGGGGCCAACGTCCTGACTTTC. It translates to CASSLSRAGANVLTF.

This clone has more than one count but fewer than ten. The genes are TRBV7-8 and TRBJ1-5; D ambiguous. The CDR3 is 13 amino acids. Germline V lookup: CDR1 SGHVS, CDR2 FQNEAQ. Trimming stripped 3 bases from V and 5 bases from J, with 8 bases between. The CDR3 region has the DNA TGTGCCAGCAGCTTCAGGCCCGATCAGCCCCAGCATTTT. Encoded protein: CASSFRPDQPQHF.

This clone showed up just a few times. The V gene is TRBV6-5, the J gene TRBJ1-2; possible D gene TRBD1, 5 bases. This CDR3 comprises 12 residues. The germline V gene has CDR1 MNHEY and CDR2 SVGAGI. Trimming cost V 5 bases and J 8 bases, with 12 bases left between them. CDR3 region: CASSPSQGGYTF. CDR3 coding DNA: TGTGCCAGCAGTCCATCCCAGGGCGGCTACACCTTC.

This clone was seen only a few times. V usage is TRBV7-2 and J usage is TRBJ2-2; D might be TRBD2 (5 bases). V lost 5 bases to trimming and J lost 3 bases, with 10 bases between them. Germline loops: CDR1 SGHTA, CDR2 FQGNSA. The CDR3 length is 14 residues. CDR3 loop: CASSETGYTGELFF. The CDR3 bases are TGTGCCAGCAGCGAGACGGGGTACACCGGGGAGCTGTTTTTT. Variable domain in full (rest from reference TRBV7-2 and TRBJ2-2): GAGVSQSPSNKVTEKGKDVELRCDPISGHTALYWYRQSLGQGLEFLIYFQGNSAPDKSGLPSDRFSAERTGGSVSTLTIQRTQQEDSAVYLCASSETGYTGELFFGEGSRLTVL.

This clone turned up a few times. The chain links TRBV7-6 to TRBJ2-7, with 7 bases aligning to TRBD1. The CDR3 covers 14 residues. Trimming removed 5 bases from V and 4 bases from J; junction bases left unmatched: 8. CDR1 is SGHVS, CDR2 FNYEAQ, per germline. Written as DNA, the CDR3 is TGTGCCAGCAGCCGCGACAGGGTAGGATACGAGCAGTACTTC. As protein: CASSRDRVGYEQYF.

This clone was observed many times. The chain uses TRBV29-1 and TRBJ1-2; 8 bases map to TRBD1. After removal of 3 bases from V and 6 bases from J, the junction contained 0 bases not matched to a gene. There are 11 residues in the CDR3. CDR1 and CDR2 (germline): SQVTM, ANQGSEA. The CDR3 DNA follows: TGCAGCGTTGAGGACAGGGATGGCTACACCTTC. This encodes CSVEDRDGYTF.